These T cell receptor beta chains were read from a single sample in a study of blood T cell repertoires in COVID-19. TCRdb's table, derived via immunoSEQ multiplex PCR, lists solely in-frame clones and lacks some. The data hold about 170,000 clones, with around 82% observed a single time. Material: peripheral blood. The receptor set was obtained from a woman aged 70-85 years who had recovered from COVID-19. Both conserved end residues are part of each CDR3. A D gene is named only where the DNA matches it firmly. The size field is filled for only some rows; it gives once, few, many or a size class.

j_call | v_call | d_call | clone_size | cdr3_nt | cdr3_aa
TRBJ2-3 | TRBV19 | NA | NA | TGTGCCAGTAGGGGCAGGAGCACAGATACGCAGTATTTT | CASRGRSTDTQYF
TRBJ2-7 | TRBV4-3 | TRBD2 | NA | TGCGCCAGCAGCCAAGATGGGTCTGCTAGCGGGACCTCCTACGAGCAGTACTTC | CASSQDGSASGTSYEQYF
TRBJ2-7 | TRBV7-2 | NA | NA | TGTGCCAGCAGAACCCCAGGGGGGAACTACGAGCAGTACTTC | CASRTPGGNYEQYF
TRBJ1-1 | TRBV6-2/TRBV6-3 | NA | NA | TGTGCCAGCAGTGCCTTTACCTCCGGTGAAGCTTTCTTT | CASSAFTSGEAFF
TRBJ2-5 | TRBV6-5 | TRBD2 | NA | TGTGCCAGCAGTTACACCGGGACTAGCGGTTGGGAGACCCAGTACTTC | CASSYTGTSGWETQYF
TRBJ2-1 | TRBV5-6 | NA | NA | TGTGCCAGCAGCTTGGGTGCTAGGCCCATCTACAATGAGCAGTTCTTC | CASSLGARPIYNEQFF
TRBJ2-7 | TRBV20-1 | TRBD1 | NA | TGCAGTGCTAGTGCGTCGGGGGGACAGGGGCCCGAGCAGTACTTC | CSASASGGQGPEQYF
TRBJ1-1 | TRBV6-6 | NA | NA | TGTGCCAGCAGTTACTCGAGTCCGAACACTGAAGCTTTCTTT | CASSYSSPNTEAFF
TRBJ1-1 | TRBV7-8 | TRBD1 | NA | TGTGCCAGCAGCGAGGGACAGGGCCCAACTGAAGCTTTCTTT | CASSEGQGPTEAFF
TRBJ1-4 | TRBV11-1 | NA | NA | TGTGCCAGCAGCTTCCGGCCTGCCGACAGGGAAAAACTGTTTTTT | CASSFRPADREKLFF
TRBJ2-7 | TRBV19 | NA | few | TGTGCCAGTAGTGGGCCAGGGACCTACGAGCAGTACTTC | CASSGPGTYEQYF
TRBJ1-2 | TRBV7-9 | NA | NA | TGTGCCAGCAGCCCCACGGGGGCTAACTATGGCTACACCTTC | CASSPTGANYGYTF
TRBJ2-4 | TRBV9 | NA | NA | TGTGCCAGCAGCGTAGGGGGGGACCAAAACATTCAGTACTTC | CASSVGGDQNIQYF
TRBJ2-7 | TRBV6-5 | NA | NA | TGTGCCAGCAGTTACTACGGGGGTGAGCAGTACTTC | CASSYYGGEQYF
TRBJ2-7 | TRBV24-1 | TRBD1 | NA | TGTGCCACCAGTGATCAGGGACAGGGTTACGAGCAGTACTTC | CATSDQGQGYEQYF
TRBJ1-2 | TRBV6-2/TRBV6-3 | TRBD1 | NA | TGTGCCAGCAGCCGGACAGGGTATGGCTACACCTTC | CASSRTGYGYTF
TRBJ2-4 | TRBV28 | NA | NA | TGTGCCAGAGGAGGGAACAGCTTACAAAACATTCAGTACTTC | CARGGNSLQNIQYF
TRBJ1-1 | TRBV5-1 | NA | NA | TGCGCCAGCAGCTTCACAGACAGACTGAACACTGAAGCTTTCTTT | CASSFTDRLNTEAFF
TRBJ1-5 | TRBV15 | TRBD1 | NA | TGTGCCACCAGCAGAGGAGGGACAGAACCCAATCAGCCCCAGCATTTT | CATSRGGTEPNQPQHF
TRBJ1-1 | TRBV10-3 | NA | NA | TGTGCCATCAGTGACCTCCTTGAAGCTTTCTTT | CAISDLLEAFF
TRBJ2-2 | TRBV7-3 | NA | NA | TGTGCCAGCAGGCCCCCGGGACCCGGGGGAGTCCGGGAGCTGTTTTTT | CASRPPGPGGVRELFF
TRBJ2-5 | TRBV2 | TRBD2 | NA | TGTGCCAGCAGTTCTAGCGGGGCCGGGGGGGAGACCCAGTACTTC | CASSSSGAGGETQYF
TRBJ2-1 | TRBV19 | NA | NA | TGTGCCAGTAGTATGGGCAGTTGGCTCAACAATGAGCAGTTCTTC | CASSMGSWLNNEQFF
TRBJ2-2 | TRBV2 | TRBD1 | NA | TGTGCCAGCAGTGTTGGGCTGGTCCGAGGGGGCCCCTTCGGCGGGGAGCTGTTTTTT | CASSVGLVRGGPFGGELFF
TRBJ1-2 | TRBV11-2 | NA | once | TGTGCCAGCAGCCTCACACGACCGTGGGGACACAGGGGCTACACCTTC | CASSLTRPWGHRGYTF
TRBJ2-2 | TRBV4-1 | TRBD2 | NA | TGCGCCAGCAGCCAAGAGGGAGGGGAGGTTGACGGGGAGCTGTTTTTT | CASSQEGGEVDGELFF
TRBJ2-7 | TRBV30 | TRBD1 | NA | TGTGCCTGGAGCCCCCTCGGGCCCCGGGACAGGGCCGACGAGCAGTACTTC | CAWSPLGPRDRADEQYF
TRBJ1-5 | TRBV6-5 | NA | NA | TGTGCCAGCAGGGGCAGGGACACTAATCAGCCCCAGCATTTT | CASRGRDTNQPQHF
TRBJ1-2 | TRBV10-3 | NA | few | TGTGCCATCAGTGAGTCGGCAGGGGCGGATCAGGGCTACACCTTC | CAISESAGADQGYTF
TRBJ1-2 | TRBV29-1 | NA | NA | TGCAGCGGCCTCACAGGGTCCGGTGGCTACACCTTC | CSGLTGSGGYTF
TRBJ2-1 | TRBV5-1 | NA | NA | TGCGCCAGCGGGCGGGGGCTTCGTAATGAGCAGTTCTTC | CASGRGLRNEQFF
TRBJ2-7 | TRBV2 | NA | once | TGTGCCAGCAGTCCAGTTCGGACGGGGAATACCTACGAGCAGTACTTC | CASSPVRTGNTYEQYF
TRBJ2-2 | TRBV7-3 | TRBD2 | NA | TGTGCCAGCAGCCCAGCGGGAGGGAGTGGGACCGGGGAGCTGTTTTTT | CASSPAGGSGTGELFF
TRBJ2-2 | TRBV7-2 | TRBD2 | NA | TGTGCCAGCAGCTTTGCCGGGGGGACGGCCGGGGAGCTGTTTTTT | CASSFAGGTAGELFF